A single TCR beta chain is shown here with its context. This sample stems from a study of blood T cell repertoires in COVID-19. For the study at large: Sites in the United States, Italy and Spain provided acute and convalescent COVID-19 samples.

The CDR3 extends over 15 amino acids. Germline-derived CDR1 and CDR2 are MNHEY and SMNVEV (reference sequence). V lost 2 bases, J lost 2 bases, and 6 bases stayed unmatched. Original methodology: From reference gene primer amplification, estimates of nucleated cell counts were derived. The data were produced by immunoSEQ multiplex PCR, yet TCRdb's version contains in-frame clones alone and is incomplete. The V and J calls and clone size are taken from that table; D and trimming were inferred from the DNA. The table lists fewer than 30,000 clones, approximately 90% of them singletons, with over 9% in the top ten.

The rearrangement joins TRBV27 to TRBJ2-7; 7 positions agree with TRBD1. The specimen was peripheral blood. The origin of this receptor is a man aged 60 to 75 with acute or convalescent COVID-19. The CDR3 DNA sequence: TGTGCCAGCAGTTTACCTGGGACAGCTACCTACGAGCAGTACTTC. Translated: CASSLPGTATYEQYF.